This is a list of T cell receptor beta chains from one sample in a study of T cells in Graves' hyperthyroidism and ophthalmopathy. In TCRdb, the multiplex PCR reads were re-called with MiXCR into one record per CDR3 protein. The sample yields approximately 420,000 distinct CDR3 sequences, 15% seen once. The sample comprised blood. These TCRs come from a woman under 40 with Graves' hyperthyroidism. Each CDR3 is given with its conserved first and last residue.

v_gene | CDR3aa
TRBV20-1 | CSARLSPGLDDTGELFF
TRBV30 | CACLGGKTQYF
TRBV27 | CASTPGLTSSYNEQFF
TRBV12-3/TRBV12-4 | CASSWDSLTGELFF
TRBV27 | CASKDRANEKLFF
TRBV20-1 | CSAVAPGLAKNIQYF
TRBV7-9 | CASSLYSGRASNEQFF
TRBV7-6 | CASSGVAGVQETQYF
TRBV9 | CASSEGGFRYNEQFF
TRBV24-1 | CATCKSGANVLTF
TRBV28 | CASSLAYPSRTGELFF
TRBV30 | CAWSPGQGVVNEQFF
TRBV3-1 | CASSRRGGTEKLFF
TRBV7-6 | CASSLAEQAYEQYF
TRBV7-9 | CASSLTGGGNEQFF
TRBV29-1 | CSVGQFNTDTQYF
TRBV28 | CASSLFTGQQAKNIQYF
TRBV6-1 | CASSEGLGWDTEAFF
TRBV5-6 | CASIPEGNTEAFF
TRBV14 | CASSQDSSRYTDTQYF
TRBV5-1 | CASSLDLPTDTQYF
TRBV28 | CASSFLTGPYTF
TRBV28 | CASTLPQGAVETQYF
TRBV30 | CAWSSGIGDQPQHF
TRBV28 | CASSFLTGGSGNTIYF
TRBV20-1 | CSARWAPARTQYF
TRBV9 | CASSVGQFEDTIYF
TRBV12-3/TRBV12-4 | CASRPSGAGYGYTF
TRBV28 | CASRTATVPYEQYF
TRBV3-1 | CASSQAGGRASYEQYF
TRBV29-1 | CSVEDDGSSGNWETQYF
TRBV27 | CASSPLSDGRSYNEQFF
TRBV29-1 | CSVVGGSPDTQYF
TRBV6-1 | CASSGTGSNQPQHF
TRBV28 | CASSSGGVEPGYTF
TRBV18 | CASSGGRESSTDTQYF
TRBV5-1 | CASSLAYRGRSSYEQYF
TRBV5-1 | CASSLDREYNEQYF
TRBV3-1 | CASSQAGTRDYEQYF
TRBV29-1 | CSVESGNGFAKNIQYF
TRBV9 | CASSGDPARQETQYF
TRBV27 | CASSLLEGAKKDTQYF